Here is one TCR beta chain with its context. The target antigen is unknown. The sample is drawn from a study of T cell responses to AZD1222 COVID-19 vaccine. Study-wide results and limits: Clonal diversity was possibly underestimated, and white British individuals and females predominated among donors. Close to half of all spike-specific TCRs reportedly target regions of the variants that are unmutated.

TCRdb keeps only in-frame clones here, not all; method: immunoSEQ multiplex PCR. The sample has 100,000 or so clones, roughly 90% seen once. CDR3 size: 15 residues. The germline V gene has CDR1 MRHNA and CDR2 SNTAGT. The trim removed 0 bases at V and 7 bases at J, leaving 1 base unmatched. The receptor comes from an adult in good health. The sequenced sample was peripheral blood, obtained on day 0 of AZD1222 vaccination. V is TRBV6-4 and J is TRBJ1-6, with TRBD1 identical over 9 bases. CDR3 bases: TGTGCCAGCAGTGACTCCACAGGGGGCAATTCACCCCTCCACTTT. Protein: CASSDSTGGNSPLHF.